This T cell receptor (beta chain) emerged from a study of T-cell memory formation after mild COVID-19. The CDR3 length is 12 residues. The V gene lost 3 bases and the J gene lost 7 bases, with 9 bases spanning the gap. TCRdb re-derived calls from the 5' RACE reads in MiXCR, one entry per CDR3 protein. This sample has nearly 200,000 distinct CDR3 sequences, with roughly 18% found just once. This clonotype was detected a few times. The V and J genes are TRBV12-3 or TRBV12-4 and TRBJ1-1; the D is unclear. This clonotype originated in an adult woman who had mild COVID-19 (a few samples of this study predate the infection). Cell type and time point are not known. The sequencing sample was made of PBMCs or a T cell subset sorted from them (not recorded which). The CDR3 sequence is CASSLPGVEAFF. In DNA form, the CDR3 reads TGTGCCAGCAGTTTGCCTGGCGTTGAAGCTTTCTTT.